A single T cell receptor (beta chain) is shown here with its context. Its specific antigen is unknown. Per-base qualities were not stored, and no clone one base away is much larger. A distance of 20 bases separates the germline ends of V and J, which lose 5 bases and 3 bases respectively. Its CDR3 holds 16 amino acids, cysteine through phenylalanine. The sequence is cut down to CDR3 DNA, 48 bases in frame from base 1. From a lookup of the germline V gene, CDR1 and CDR2 are MDHEN and SYDVKM. This specimen comes from a study of long-term antiretroviral therapy in people with HIV (dated by TCRdb to between 2022 and 2023). At the level of the whole study: The earliest samples were collected roughly a decade before the 2015 WHO recommendation for immediate ART, at a time when ART was usually postponed until CD4 counts fell. Whether ART initiation and durable HIV suppression were associated with changes in peripheral blood TRB repertoire composition and diversity was tested in a retrospective serial study. From some 28 adults with confirmed HIV infection, the cohort provided 150 to 200 cryopreserved PBMC samples, gathered serially across a mean of approximately six years (range 1-12). About 35% of the 30 participants with HIV were female. No cross-contamination during QIAcube processing turned up in test extractions that ran a monoclonal T-cell line alongside 33 polyclonal samples. General conclusions and limits of the study: ART initiation was associated with a significant increase in TRB diversity, but diversity stayed significantly below transplant donor controls even after long-term ART. Inferences about post-ART repertoire changes were limited because no data were available on ART adherence, viral resistance or therapy changes. HIV repertoires had narrower CDR3 length ranges than controls, and the network structure suggested an antigen-experienced repertoire that shifted only slightly toward naive after ART. Owing to limited PBMC availability, only the TCR beta chain was sequenced, without alpha chain pairing. The repertoire was dominated across all time points by expanded TRB clones identified before ART initiation, although this dominance was seen to fluctuate and to decrease in many PLHIV after ART. The samples span the years 2004 to 2017, and the ART regimens used at that time may not be as effective as current regimens. Because pre-ART samples had limited cell numbers, profiling was done on unsorted PBMC rather than on sorted CD4+ and CD8+ T cells.

Participants were included only if at least one PBMC sample before ART initiation and at least two post-ART samples were available. Treatment was received in the United States of America by all participants with HIV. Before DNA extraction, cryopreserved samples of roughly 0.95-10 million PBMC were thawed and washed. At the time of the earliest PBMC sample for each participant with HIV, ages ranged from about 23 to 60 years. Each participant contributed PBMC samples from 1-4 timepoints before ART initiation and 2-8 timepoints after ART initiation, with a median of 7 samples. For every participant, serial HIV viral load, CD4+ T-cell count, ART history and demographic data were obtained. Genomic DNA was extracted from unsorted PBMC with a Qiagen kit on a QIAcube, with processing performed in batches of 12 samples. The immunoSEQ hsTCRB v3.0 assay was used at survey level resolution for TRB variable region sequencing. A depth of roughly 35,000-50,000 T-cell genomes per sample was targeted for TRB sequencing. TRB libraries were pooled and sequenced on an Illumina MiSeq using a v3 150-cycle kit. Under the source paper's analysis protocol: Repertoire analysis ran in R within a reproducible Nextflow workflow covering QC, data transformation and analysis. Custom analyses were implemented in LymphoSeq2, an R package for AIRR-Seq data exploration. Four samples that yielded fewer than 5000 total TRB sequences were excluded, so that approximately 200 HIV repertoires were analyzed. Among the roughly 180 retained HIV repertoires, fewer than 65 were collected before ART initiation and 129 after ART initiation. Repertoires were downsampled to 5000 TRB nucleotide sequences, with summary statistics averaged over 100 downsampling iterations. The analysis kept only TRB sequences whose CDR3 regions were at least seven amino acids long. Two measures captured diversity: a Shannon entropy-derived clonality score and the Gini coefficient. In repertoire networks, the top 5000 CDR3 amino acid sequences were linked whenever an edit distance of one separated two sequences. Antigen specificity groups and MHC restriction were predicted for TRB CDR3 amino acid sequences with GLIPH2. CDR3 amino acid sequences were matched against VDJdb and McPAS-TCR to flag known CMV, EBV, HIV or tissue antigen associations. Pre-ART, post-ART and control groups were compared with Wilcoxon signed-rank tests and Holm-Bonferroni correction. TCRdb took over this immuneACCESS table, retaining in-frame rearrangements with V and J assigned. Such tables are incomplete; in checked studies, under half of the missing clones stem from an unresolved V gene, and the remainder is unexplained. D and trimming were read from the DNA, whereas the V and J calls and clone size are those reported in that table. This sample is represented by 17,000 or so clones; 81% of them were singletons. The ten largest clonotypes hold about 9.3% of the sample.

The sequence links TRBV28 to TRBJ2-7; no D segment can be confidently identified. The TCR sequence derives from a middle-aged man with HIV. This specimen was unsorted PBMCs, taken 0.3 years before starting antiretroviral therapy. The DNA is TGTGCCAGCAGTCCCTTCGGACGGAAAGTAAGCTACGAGCAGTACTTC. Its protein reads: CASSPFGRKVSYEQYF.